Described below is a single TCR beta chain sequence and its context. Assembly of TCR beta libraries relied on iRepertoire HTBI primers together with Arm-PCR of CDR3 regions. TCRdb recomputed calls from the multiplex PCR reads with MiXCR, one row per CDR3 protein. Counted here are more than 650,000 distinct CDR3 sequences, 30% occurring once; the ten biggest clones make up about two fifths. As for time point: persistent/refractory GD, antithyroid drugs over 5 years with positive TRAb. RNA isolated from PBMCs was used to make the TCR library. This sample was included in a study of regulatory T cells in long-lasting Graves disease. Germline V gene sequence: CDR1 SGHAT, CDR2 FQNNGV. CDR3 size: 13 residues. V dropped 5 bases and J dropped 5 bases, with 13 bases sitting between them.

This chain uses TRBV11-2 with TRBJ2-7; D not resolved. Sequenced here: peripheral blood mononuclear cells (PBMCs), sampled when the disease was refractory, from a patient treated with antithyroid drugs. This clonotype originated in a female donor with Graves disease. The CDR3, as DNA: TGTGCCAGCAGCCGCACCCCGCGCGACGAGCAGTACTTC. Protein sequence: CASSRTPRDEQYF.